This TCR beta chain was identified during a study of T and B cells in COVID-19 patients. TRB rearrangements were amplified by multiplex PCR with BIOMED2 TRB-A/B primers. TCRdb recomputed calls from the multiplex PCR reads with MiXCR, one row per CDR3 protein. The table records roughly 8,400 distinct CDR3 sequences, about 25% of them present only once. From blood, roughly 220-550 ng of genomic DNA served as TRB template. By its share, this clonotype is large. J gave up 6 bases and V 6 bases, and 6 bases lay outside the gene matches. Germline CDR1 is SQVTM and CDR2 is ANQGSEA. This CDR3 has 13 amino acids.

The chain couples TRBV29-1 to TRBJ2-1; 9 bases fit TRBD2. Source material: blood. This sequence originates from a human donor who had recovered from COVID-19. The CDR3 DNA reads as TGCAGCGTAGCCGGGACTAGCTCCAATGAGCAGTTCTTC. Its translation: CSVAGTSSNEQFF.